This note documents a single TCR beta chain sequence. Its matching antigen is unknown. With a much larger clone just one base away, this may be a read error. A duration under 3 months, NOSPECS ≥4, CAS ≥3 and moderate-to-severe activity characterized the donors with ophthalmopathy. The authors amplified TCR beta CDR3 regions, and they did so from RNA transcripts for repertoire sequencing. Second-round multiplex PCR came after a first-round RT-PCR that employed HTBI primers. TCRdb reprocessed the multiplex PCR reads with MiXCR, giving one entry per CDR3 protein. Of about 740,000 distinct CDR3 sequences in the sample, 35% to 50% were seen once. This sample was taken from a study of Graves' ophthalmopathy and Graves' hyperthyroidism. Study results and caveats: Detection in blood was also observed for most expanded thyroid clonotypes above 0.001 frequency. The model achieved approximately 71% sensitivity and roughly 72% specificity for ophthalmopathy progression.

Trimming stripped 3 bases from V and 4 bases from J, with 9 bases between. CDR3 size: 12 residues. Germline loops: CDR1 DFQATT, CDR2 SNEGSKA (reference sequence). The source of this sequence is an adult man with Graves' ophthalmopathy. Material for sequencing was peripheral blood. This chain joins TRBV20-1 and TRBJ1-2; D remains unclear. CDR3 protein: CSASVAPYGYTF. CDR3 DNA: TGCAGTGCTAGCGTTGCGCCCTATGGCTACACCTTC.